This T cell receptor beta chain was identified in a study of post-analysis software for immune sequencing data. At the level of the study: Relapsing-remitting, secondary progressive and progressive-relapsing forms of multiple sclerosis all featured among disease courses.

Unique-molecular-identifier-tagged TCR beta cDNA libraries were used. cDNA molecules numbering roughly 0.5 million came from around 1 to 10 million T cells. One entry per CDR3 protein, called by TCRdb with MiXCR from the PCR reads. The sample includes hundreds of thousands of distinct CDR3 sequences, roughly 40% of them seen just once. The V gene's germline CDR1 is MNHEY and CDR2 SMNVEV (reference sequence). V gave up 4 bases and J gave up 1 base, with 14 bases separating them. This CDR3 is built from 16 residues. General observations from the study: TRBV5-6, TRBV5-1 and TRBV20-1 were among four or five TRBV segments more frequent in patients than controls. Clustering by F measure revealed strong co-clustering among samples prepared together in one batch.

Concerning this clonotype itself: Its specificity is not known.

The clonotype was recovered from a girl aged 2-10 years with multiple sclerosis. The chain links TRBV27 to TRBJ2-1, with D perhaps matching TRBD2 (6 bases). The sample was blood. The CDR3 coding sequence is TGTGCCAGCAGTTCCCGAGGGGCGGGGTCCTACAATGAGCAGTTCTTC. As protein: CASSSRGAGSYNEQFF.